Listed below are T cell receptor beta chains from one sample, sequenced in a study of T cell repertoires in cytomegalovirus infection. MiXCR was run by TCRdb on the reads, yielding one entry per CDR3 protein. The sample has roughly 500,000 distinct CDR3 sequences, more than 15% seen once; the top ten hold 20% to 30%. The sequenced sample consisted of CD8+ T cells from PBMCs. The receptor source for this set is a human donor in good health (CMV status not recorded). Some clones in this sample may be carry-over from other donors' samples. CDR3s include the opening cysteine and the closing phenylalanine or tryptophan. The D gene is left open where the match is weak. Some rows have no size entry. The others give once, few or many, or a class for an expanded clone.

j_call: TRBJ1-4
v_call: TRBV15
d_call: .
clone_size: once
cdr3_aa: CATSSITEINEKLFF
cdr3_nt: TGTGCCACCAGCAGCATAACAGAAATTAATGAAAAACTGTTTTTT

j_call: TRBJ2-2
v_call: TRBV7-2
d_call: .
clone_size: many
cdr3_aa: CASSQTSTIALENTGELFF
cdr3_nt: TGTGCCAGCAGCCAAACATCTACTATAGCGCTAGAGAACACCGGGGAGCTGTTTTTT

j_call: TRBJ2-7
v_call: TRBV29-1
d_call: .
clone_size: few
cdr3_aa: CSVELRSYEQYF
cdr3_nt: TGCAGCGTTGAATTGCGAAGCTACGAGCAGTACTTC

j_call: TRBJ1-2
v_call: TRBV7-9
d_call: .
clone_size: many
cdr3_aa: CASRLDRSNYGYTF
cdr3_nt: TGTGCCAGCAGGTTAGACAGGTCGAACTATGGCTACACCTTC

j_call: TRBJ2-3
v_call: TRBV9
d_call: TRBD1
clone_size: few
cdr3_aa: CASSAWGQGVGTDTQYF
cdr3_nt: TGTGCCAGCAGCGCCTGGGGACAGGGCGTCGGCACAGATACGCAGTATTTT

j_call: TRBJ2-4
v_call: TRBV12-3/TRBV12-4
d_call: .
clone_size: many
cdr3_aa: CASSLAEKNIQYF
cdr3_nt: TGTGCCAGCAGTTTAGCCGAGAAAAACATTCAGTACTTC

j_call: TRBJ1-2
v_call: TRBV6-1
d_call: TRBD1
clone_size: many
cdr3_aa: CASSEEGGQMNYGYTF
cdr3_nt: TGTGCCAGCAGTGAAGAAGGGGGACAGATGAACTATGGCTACACCTTC

j_call: TRBJ2-1
v_call: TRBV9
d_call: TRBD2
clone_size: many
cdr3_aa: CASSVGKAGGTYNEQFF
cdr3_nt: TGTGCCAGCAGCGTAGGAAAAGCGGGAGGAACCTACAATGAGCAGTTCTTC

j_call: TRBJ2-1
v_call: TRBV4-2
d_call: .
clone_size: .
cdr3_aa: CASSPRDAPPYNEQFF
cdr3_nt: TGTGCCAGCAGCCCCCGGGATGCCCCCCCCTACAATGAGCAGTTCTTC

j_call: TRBJ2-7
v_call: TRBV7-9
d_call: TRBD1
clone_size: .
cdr3_aa: CASSQTSDRFNEQYF
cdr3_nt: TGTGCCAGCAGCCAAACCTCGGACAGGTTCAACGAGCAGTACTTC

j_call: TRBJ1-1
v_call: TRBV2
d_call: .
clone_size: many
cdr3_aa: CASRAAGDPEAFF
cdr3_nt: TGTGCCAGCAGGGCGGCGGGGGACCCTGAAGCTTTCTTT

j_call: TRBJ1-2
v_call: TRBV27
d_call: TRBD1
clone_size: .
cdr3_aa: CASSLKGQDYYGYTF
cdr3_nt: TGTGCCAGCAGTTTAAAGGGACAGGACTACTATGGCTACACCTTC

j_call: TRBJ2-7
v_call: TRBV4-1
d_call: TRBD2
clone_size: many
cdr3_aa: CASSQGLRHGRDDEQYF
cdr3_nt: TGCGCCAGCAGCCAAGGGTTGCGTCACGGGAGGGACGACGAGCAGTACTTC

j_call: TRBJ2-7
v_call: TRBV5-6
d_call: .
clone_size: few
cdr3_aa: CASSFTGVYEQYF
cdr3_nt: TGTGCCAGCAGCTTTACAGGAGTTTACGAGCAGTACTTC

j_call: TRBJ2-7
v_call: TRBV28
d_call: TRBD2
clone_size: many
cdr3_aa: CASSAALLASSSYEQYF
cdr3_nt: TGTGCCAGCAGTGCCGCTTTACTAGCGTCTAGCTCCTACGAGCAGTACTTC

j_call: TRBJ2-7
v_call: TRBV27
d_call: .
clone_size: .
cdr3_aa: CASSPSYGELPYEQYF
cdr3_nt: TGTGCCAGCAGCCCCTCTTATGGGGAGCTCCCCTACGAGCAGTACTTC

j_call: TRBJ2-1
v_call: TRBV29-1
d_call: TRBD2
clone_size: few
cdr3_aa: CSVEDGSTSGVYNEQFF
cdr3_nt: TGCAGCGTTGAAGACGGCTCGACTAGCGGAGTCTACAATGAGCAGTTCTTC

j_call: TRBJ2-7
v_call: TRBV6-1
d_call: .
clone_size: .
cdr3_aa: CASSEHDGSYEQYF
cdr3_nt: TGTGCCAGCAGTGAACATGACGGCTCCTACGAGCAGTACTTC

j_call: TRBJ2-5
v_call: TRBV2
d_call: TRBD2
clone_size: .
cdr3_aa: CASIGTSILQETQYF
cdr3_nt: TGTGCCAGCATAGGGACTAGCATCCTCCAAGAGACCCAGTACTTC